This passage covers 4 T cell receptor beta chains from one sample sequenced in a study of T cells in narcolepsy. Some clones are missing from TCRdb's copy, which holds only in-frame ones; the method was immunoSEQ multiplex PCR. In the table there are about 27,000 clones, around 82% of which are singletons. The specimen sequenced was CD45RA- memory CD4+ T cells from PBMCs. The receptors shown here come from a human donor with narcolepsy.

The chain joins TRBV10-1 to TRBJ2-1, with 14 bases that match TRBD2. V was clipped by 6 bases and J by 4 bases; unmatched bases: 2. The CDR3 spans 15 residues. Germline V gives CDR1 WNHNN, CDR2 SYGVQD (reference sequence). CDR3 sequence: CASSGLAGGYNEQFF. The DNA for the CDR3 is TGCGCCAGCAGCGGACTAGCGGGGGGTTACAATGAGCAGTTCTTC.

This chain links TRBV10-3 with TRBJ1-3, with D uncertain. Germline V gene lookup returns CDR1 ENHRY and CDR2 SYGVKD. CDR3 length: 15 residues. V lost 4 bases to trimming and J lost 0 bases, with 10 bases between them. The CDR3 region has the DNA TGTGCCATCAGTGGTGGCAGTTTCTCTGGAAACACCATATATTTT. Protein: CAISGGSFSGNTIYF.

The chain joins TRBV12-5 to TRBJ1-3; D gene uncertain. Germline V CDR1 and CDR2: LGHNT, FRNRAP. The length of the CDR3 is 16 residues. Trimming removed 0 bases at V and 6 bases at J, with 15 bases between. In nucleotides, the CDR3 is TGTGCTAGTGGTTTGGTACCTCGGTCCGGGGTAAACACCATATATTTT. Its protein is CASGLVPRSGVNTIYF.

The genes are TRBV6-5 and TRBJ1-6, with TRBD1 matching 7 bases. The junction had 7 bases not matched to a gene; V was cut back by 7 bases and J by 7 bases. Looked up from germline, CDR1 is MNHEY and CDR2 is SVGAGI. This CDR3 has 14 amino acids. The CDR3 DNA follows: TGTGCCAGCACGGTGGGACAGAGAAATTCACCCCTCCACTTT. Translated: CASTVGQRNSPLHF.